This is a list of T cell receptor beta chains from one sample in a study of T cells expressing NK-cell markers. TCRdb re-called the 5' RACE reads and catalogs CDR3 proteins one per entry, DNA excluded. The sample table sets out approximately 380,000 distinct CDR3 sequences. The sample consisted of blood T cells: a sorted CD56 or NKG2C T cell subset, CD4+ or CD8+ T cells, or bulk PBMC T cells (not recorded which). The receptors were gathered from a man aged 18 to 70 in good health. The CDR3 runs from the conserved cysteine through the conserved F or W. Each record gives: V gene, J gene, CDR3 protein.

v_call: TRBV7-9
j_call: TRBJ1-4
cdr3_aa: CASSPRTGQNEKLFF

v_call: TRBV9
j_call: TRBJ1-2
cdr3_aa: CASSVAASGYTF

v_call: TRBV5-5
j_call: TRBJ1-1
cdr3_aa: CASTPLSTMNTEAFF

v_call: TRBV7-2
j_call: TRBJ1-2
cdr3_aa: CASSLKEGTYYGYTF

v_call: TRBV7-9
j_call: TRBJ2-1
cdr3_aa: CASSQLTGLGGNEQFF

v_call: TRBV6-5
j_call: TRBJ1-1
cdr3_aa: CASGSGGVTNTEAFF

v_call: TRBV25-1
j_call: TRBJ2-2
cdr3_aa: CASSDRRANTGELFF

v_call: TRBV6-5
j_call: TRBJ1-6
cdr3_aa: CASSYRQANSPLHF

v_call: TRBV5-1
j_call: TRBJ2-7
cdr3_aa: CASSTDRATAYEQYF

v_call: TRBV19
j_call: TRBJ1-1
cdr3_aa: CASTDRPNMNTEAFF

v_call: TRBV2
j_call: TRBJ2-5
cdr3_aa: CASNRQGSLETQYF

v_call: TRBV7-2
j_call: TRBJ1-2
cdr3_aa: CASSQKGTGNHYGYTF

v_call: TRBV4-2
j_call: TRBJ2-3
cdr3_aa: CASSPPTSSDTQYF

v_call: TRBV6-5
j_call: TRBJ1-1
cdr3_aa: CASSYASENTEAFF

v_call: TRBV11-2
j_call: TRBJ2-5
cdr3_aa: CASSFRDSQETQYF

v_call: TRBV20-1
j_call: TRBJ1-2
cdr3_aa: CSAEDRAYGYTF

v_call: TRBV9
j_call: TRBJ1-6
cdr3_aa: CASSQTGLGSPLHF

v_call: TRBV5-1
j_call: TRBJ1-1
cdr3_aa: CASSSDTEAFF

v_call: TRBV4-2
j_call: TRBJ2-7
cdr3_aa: CASSQDPLGGVRPEQYF

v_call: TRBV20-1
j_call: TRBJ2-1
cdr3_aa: CSVKPTQVVNEQFF

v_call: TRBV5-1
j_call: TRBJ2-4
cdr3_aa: CASSLAGFSINIQYF

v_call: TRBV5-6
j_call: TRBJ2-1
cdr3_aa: CASSMTSGGAEQFF

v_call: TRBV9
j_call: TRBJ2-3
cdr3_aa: CASSEDWGGTSTDTQYF

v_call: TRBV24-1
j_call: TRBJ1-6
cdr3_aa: CATRTEDRGNSPLHF

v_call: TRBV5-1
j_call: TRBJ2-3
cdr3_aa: CASSPTGGLATDTQYF

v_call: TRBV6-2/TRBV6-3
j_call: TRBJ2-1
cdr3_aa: CASSYHSSGGYNEQFF

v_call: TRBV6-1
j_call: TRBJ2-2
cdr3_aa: CASSGDRTANTGELFF

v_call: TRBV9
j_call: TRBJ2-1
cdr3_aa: CASSGTGLSEQFF

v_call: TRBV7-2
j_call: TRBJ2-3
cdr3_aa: CASRLRPTSTDTQYF

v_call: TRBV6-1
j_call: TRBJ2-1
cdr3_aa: CASRRGIAENNEQFF

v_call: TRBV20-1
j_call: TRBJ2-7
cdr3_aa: CSARDGQGFEQYF

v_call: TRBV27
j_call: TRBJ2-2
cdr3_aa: CASSQPGLAGGLNTGELFF

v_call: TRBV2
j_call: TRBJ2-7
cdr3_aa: CASSEDTRSYEQYF

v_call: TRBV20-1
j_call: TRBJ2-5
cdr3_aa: CSAGSTETQYF

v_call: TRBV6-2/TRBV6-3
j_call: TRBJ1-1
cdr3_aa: CASRITAGGTEAFF

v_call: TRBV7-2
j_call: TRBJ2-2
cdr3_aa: CASSQNTGGLYPGELFF

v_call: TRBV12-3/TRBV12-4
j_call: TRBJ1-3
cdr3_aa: CASSGDRQRTGNTIYF

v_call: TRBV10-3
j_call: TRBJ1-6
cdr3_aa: CAISSGQQGSPLHF

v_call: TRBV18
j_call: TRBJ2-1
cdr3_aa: CASSPSGTTYNEQFF

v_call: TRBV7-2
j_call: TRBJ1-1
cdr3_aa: CASSLVSGLNTEAFF

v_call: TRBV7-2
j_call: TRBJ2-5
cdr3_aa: CASSFRPWNQETQYF

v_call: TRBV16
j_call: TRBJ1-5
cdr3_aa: CASSQSGRGGNQPQHF

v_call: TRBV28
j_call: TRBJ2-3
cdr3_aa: CASSLPPWTSGSTDTQYF

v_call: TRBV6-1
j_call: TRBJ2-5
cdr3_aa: CASIPGGLETQYF

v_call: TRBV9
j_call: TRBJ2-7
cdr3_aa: CASSPRGQGSYEEQYF

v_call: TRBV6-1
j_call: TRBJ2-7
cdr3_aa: CASSNLREASYEQYF

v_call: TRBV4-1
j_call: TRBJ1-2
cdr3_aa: CASSHRPGREWSAQYGYTF

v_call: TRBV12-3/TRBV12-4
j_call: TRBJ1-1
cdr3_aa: CASSHKGNTEAFF

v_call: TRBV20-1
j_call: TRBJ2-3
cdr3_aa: CSASRLAGAATDTQYF

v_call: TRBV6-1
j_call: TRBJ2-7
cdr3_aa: CASRDRQGLSYEQYF

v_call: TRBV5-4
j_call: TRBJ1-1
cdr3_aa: CASSRQQGSLKAFF

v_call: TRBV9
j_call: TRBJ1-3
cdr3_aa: CASSVASSGNTIYF

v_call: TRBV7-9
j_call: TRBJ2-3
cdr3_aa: CASSSRSGDTQYF